The 15 T cell receptor beta chains given below trace back to one sample, sequenced in a study of Ad26.COV2.S vaccination and SARS-CoV-2 variants. Data came from immunoSEQ multiplex PCR; TCRdb stores just in-frame clones and leaves some out. The sample has about 480,000 clones, 87% seen once. Noted treatment: over 15 received Ad26.COV2.S at low or high dose, single or two shots; roughly 5 received placebo; per-sample allocation not given. The samples were gathered on day 63 after the first injection of vaccine or placebo. This specimen consisted of peripheral blood, obtained in a trial of Ad26.COV2.S vaccine versus placebo. The receptors come from a person aged 18-65 years who received the Ad26.COV2.S COVID-19 vaccine or a placebo.

The rearrangement links TRBV2 to TRBJ2-7, with 7 bases aligning to TRBD1. V was clipped by 5 bases and J by 4 bases; unmatched bases: 8. The CDR3 extends over 14 amino acids. Germline V gene sequence: CDR1 SNHLY, CDR2 FYNNEI. CDR3 in DNA: TGTGCCAGCAGTTTCGGGGACAGCACTTACGAGCAGTACTTC. This encodes CASSFGDSTYEQYF.

Here the CDR3 DNA reads TGTGCCAGCAGTACGGACCGTGCTAGCACAGATACGCAGTATTTT. Its translation is CASSTDRASTDTQYF. V is TRBV28 and J is TRBJ2-3; D remains ambiguous. The V gene lost 5 bases and the J gene lost 0 bases, with 12 bases spanning the gap. Looked up from germline, CDR1 is MDHEN and CDR2 is SYDVKM. The CDR3 runs 15 residues. Full variable domain (missing parts from reference TRBV28 and TRBJ2-3): DVKVTQSSRYLVKRTGEKVFLECVQDMDHENMFWYRQDPGLGLRLIYFSYDVKMKEKGDIPEGYSVSREKKERFSLILESASTNQTSMYLCASSTDRASTDTQYFGPGTRLTVL.

The chain links TRBV3-1 (or the pseudogene TRBV3-2) to TRBJ1-3; the D is unclear. The CDR3 length is 16 residues. Between the trimmed V and J ends, which lost 6 bases and 0 bases, there was a span of 15 bases. Germline V gene data show CDR1 as LGHDT and CDR2 as YNNKEL (reference sequence). CDR3 DNA sequence: TGTGCCAGCAGTCTTGCCCCTTTGCTCTCTGGAAACACCATATATTTT. Translating it yields CASSLAPLLSGNTIYF.

The rearrangement joins TRBV6-6 to TRBJ1-5, with D perhaps TRBD1 (5 bases). This CDR3 comprises 13 residues. Trimming shortened V by 7 bases and J by 1 base, and 8 bases separated the two germline ends. Looked up from germline, CDR1 is MNHNY and CDR2 is SVGAGI (reference sequence). CDR3 protein: CASTGYSNQPQHF. The CDR3 nucleotides read TGTGCCAGCACAGGGTACAGCAATCAGCCCCAGCATTTT.

In its sample, this clone was seen once. The CDR3 DNA reads TGCGCCAGCAGCTGGGCCGGGACAGGGGGAGACTATGGCTACACCTTC. Translation: CASSWAGTGGDYGYTF. This sequence joins TRBV5-1 and TRBJ1-2; 11 bases are shared with TRBD1. This CDR3 is 16 amino acids long. V shed 3 bases and J 3 bases; nucleotides not matched to a gene: 7. The germline V gene encodes CDR1 SGHRS and CDR2 YFSETQ.

The chain combines TRBV19 with TRBJ1-2; D gene uncertain. Germline V gene data show CDR1 as LNHDA and CDR2 as SQIVND (reference sequence). The V end was cut by 2 bases, the J end by 4 bases, with 14 bases between. This CDR3 has 15 residues. CDR3 loop: CASSIKASVVYGYTF. The CDR3 DNA reads TGTGCCAGTAGTATAAAGGCATCGGTGGTCTATGGCTACACCTTC.

The chain combines TRBV18 with TRBJ2-1, with TRBD2 matching over 12 bases. CDR3 size: 20 residues. Unmatched junction bases numbered 19, after V lost 2 bases and J lost 8 bases. Looked up from germline, CDR1 is KGHSH and CDR2 is LQKENI. The CDR3 sequence: CASSPKIMAETSGSVYEQFF. In DNA form, the CDR3 reads TGTGCCAGCTCACCAAAGATAATGGCCGAGACTAGCGGGAGTGTCTATGAGCAGTTCTTC.

CDR3 sequence: CASSASSGTAPYEQYF. In DNA, the CDR3 is TGTGCCAGCAGCGCCTCCTCCGGGACTGCCCCCTACGAGCAGTACTTC. The chain carries TRBV9 and TRBJ2-7; a possible D gene is TRBD2 (6 bases). Germline V lookup: CDR1 SGDLS, CDR2 YYNGEE. This CDR3 comprises 16 residues. The V and J ends lost 3 bases and 2 bases respectively, with 18 bases between them.

This chain joins TRBV30 and TRBJ1-6; TRBD1 matches 10 bases. The germline CDR1 and CDR2 sequences are GTSNPN and SVGIG (reference sequence). The CDR3 runs 14 residues. V was pared by 5 bases and J by 10 bases, with 8 bases of the junction left unmatched. The CDR3 protein is CAWSPGQGQSPLHF. CDR3 DNA sequence: TGTGCCTGGTCTCCGGGACAGGGGCAGTCACCCCTCCACTTT.

This chain links TRBV2 with TRBJ2-3; D uncertain. CDR3 length equals 14 residues. In germline, CDR1 is SNHLY, CDR2 FYNNEI. With 2 bases removed from V and 4 bases from J, the gap between germline ends came to 10 bases. The CDR3: CASSETTLADTQYF. As DNA, the CDR3 is TGTGCCAGCAGTGAAACGACCTTGGCAGATACGCAGTATTTT.

This clone has more than one count but fewer than ten. The chain couples TRBV19 to TRBJ1-4, with 7 bases matching TRBD1. The CDR3 runs 13 residues. CDR1 is LNHDA and CDR2 is SQIVND in the germline V gene (reference sequence). J gave up 5 bases and V 8 bases, and 5 bases lay outside the gene matches. CDR3 in amino acids: CASWGTANEKLFF. CDR3 DNA: TGTGCCAGTTGGGGGACAGCGAATGAAAAACTGTTTTTT.

In this sample, this clone turned up a few times. Other DNA sequences from this sample encode an identical CDR3 as well. The rearrangement links TRBV6-2 or TRBV6-3 to TRBJ1-2; D is uncertain. The CDR3 runs to 12 residues. Deletions cut 2 bases from V and 8 bases from J, with 9 bases between. Per the germline V gene, CDR1 is MNHEY and CDR2 is SVGEGT. The CDR3 reads CASSYRVGGYTF. The CDR3 nucleotides read TGTGCCAGCAGTTACAGGGTCGGCGGCTACACCTTC.

The chain joins TRBV19 to TRBJ2-3; D is ambiguous. The CDR3 is 14 residues long. Looked up from germline, CDR1 is LNHDA and CDR2 is SQIVND (reference sequence). V was shortened by 7 bases and J by 0 bases, with 11 bases between the two germline ends. CDR3 DNA sequence: TGTGCCAGTAAAAGAGACTTAAGCACAGATACGCAGTATTTT. This codes for CASKRDLSTDTQYF.

This rearrangement joins TRBV24-1 to TRBJ2-1; tentatively, D is TRBD2 (6 bases). CDR1 is KGHDR and CDR2 is SFDVKD in the germline V gene. V was cut by 3 bases and J by 3 bases, with 14 bases left in between. The CDR3 loop spans 16 amino acids. The CDR3, as DNA: TGTGCCACCAGTGATGTTAGGCAGGGACTCTACAATGAGCAGTTCTTC. It codes for CATSDVRQGLYNEQFF.

The chain recombines TRBV7-8 with TRBJ2-7, with 8 bases matching TRBD1. Germline assignment: CDR1 SGHVS and CDR2 FQNEAQ. The junction had 16 bases not matched to a gene; V was cut back by 4 bases and J by 2 bases. This CDR3 comprises 18 residues. The CDR3 sequence: CASSSGQGSILGTYEQYF. The CDR3 DNA follows: TGTGCCAGCAGCTCCGGACAGGGTTCTATTTTGGGGACCTACGAGCAGTACTTC.